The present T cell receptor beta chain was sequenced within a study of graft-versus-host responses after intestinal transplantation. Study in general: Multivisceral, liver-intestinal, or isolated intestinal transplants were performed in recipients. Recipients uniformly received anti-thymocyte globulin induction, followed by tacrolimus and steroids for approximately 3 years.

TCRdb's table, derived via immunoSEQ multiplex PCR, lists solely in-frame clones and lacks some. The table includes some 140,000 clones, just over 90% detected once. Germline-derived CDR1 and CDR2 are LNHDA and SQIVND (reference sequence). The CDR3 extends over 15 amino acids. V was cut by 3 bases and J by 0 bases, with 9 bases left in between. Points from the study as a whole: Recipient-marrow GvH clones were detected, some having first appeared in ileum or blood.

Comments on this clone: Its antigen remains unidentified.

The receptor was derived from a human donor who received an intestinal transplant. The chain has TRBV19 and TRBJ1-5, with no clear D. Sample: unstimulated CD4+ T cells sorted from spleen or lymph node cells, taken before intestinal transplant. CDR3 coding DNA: TGTGCCAGTAGTATGAGTGCTTATAGCAATCAGCCCCAGCATTTT. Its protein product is CASSMSAYSNQPQHF.